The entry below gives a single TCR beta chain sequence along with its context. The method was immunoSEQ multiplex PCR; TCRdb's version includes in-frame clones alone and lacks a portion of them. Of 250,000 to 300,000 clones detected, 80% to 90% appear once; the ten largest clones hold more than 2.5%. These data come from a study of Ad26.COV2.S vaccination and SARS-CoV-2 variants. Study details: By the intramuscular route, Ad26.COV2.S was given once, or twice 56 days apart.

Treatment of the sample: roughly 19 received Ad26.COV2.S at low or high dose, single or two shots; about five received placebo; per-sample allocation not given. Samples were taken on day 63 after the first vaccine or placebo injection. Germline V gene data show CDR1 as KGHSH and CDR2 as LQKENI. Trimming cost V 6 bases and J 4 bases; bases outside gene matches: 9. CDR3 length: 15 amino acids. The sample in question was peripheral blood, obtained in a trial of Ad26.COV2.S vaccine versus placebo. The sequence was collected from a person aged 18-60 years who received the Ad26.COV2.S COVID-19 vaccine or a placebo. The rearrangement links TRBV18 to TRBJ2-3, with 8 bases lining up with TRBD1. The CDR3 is CASSIQGVFADTQYF. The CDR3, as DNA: TGTGCCAGCTCCATACAGGGGGTATTTGCAGATACGCAGTATTTT.